These T cell receptor beta chains were read from a single sample in a study of beta chain features in type 1 diabetes. Here immunoSEQ multiplex PCR was the method, and the copy in TCRdb shows in-frame clones only, minus some. The table records about 270,000 clones, 12% to 15% of them present only once. Sequenced material: naive CD4+ T cells from blood. These receptors were obtained from a woman in her forties in good health. The CDR3 runs from the conserved cysteine through the conserved F or W. A D gene is named only where the DNA matches it firmly. Size tells how often a clone was seen (once, few, many) or the class of an expanded clone, and some rows leave it out.

cdr3_length	v_call	clone_size	d_call	j_call	cdr3_aa	cdr3_nt
16	TRBV7-6	few	TRBD2	TRBJ2-3	CASSALAGVNTDTQYF	TGTGCCAGCAGCGCACTAGCGGGGGTCAACACAGATACGCAGTATTTT
15	TRBV7-8	NA	TRBD1	TRBJ1-5	CASSSTGARNQPQHF	TGTGCCAGCAGCTCGACAGGGGCCCGCAATCAGCCCCAGCATTTT
15	TRBV7-9	NA	TRBD2	TRBJ2-3	CASSLAGASTDTQYF	TGTGCCAGCAGCCTAGCGGGGGCTAGCACAGATACGCAGTATTTT
15	TRBV27	few	TRBD2	TRBJ2-1	CASSTSGGAYNEQFF	TGTGCCAGCAGTACTAGCGGGGGGGCCTACAATGAGCAGTTCTTC
15	TRBV5-1	few	NA	TRBJ2-2	CASSLDGGTTGELFF	TGCGCCAGCAGCTTGGATGGAGGGACCACCGGGGAGCTGTTTTTT
14	TRBV9	NA	NA	TRBJ2-7	CASSAREASYEQYF	TGTGCCAGCAGCGCTCGCGAGGCCTCCTACGAGCAGTACTTC
14	TRBV5-4	NA	TRBD1	TRBJ1-6	CASRTGGSNSPLHF	TGTGCCAGCAGGACAGGGGGTTCTAATTCACCCCTCCACTTT
12	TRBV29-1	many	TRBD1	TRBJ2-7	CSVGQGTYEQYF	TGCAGCGTGGGACAGGGTACCTACGAGCAGTACTTC
14	TRBV7-2	NA	NA	TRBJ2-1	CASRLGGAADEQFF	TGTGCCAGCAGGCTTGGAGGGGCTGCCGATGAGCAGTTCTTC
15	TRBV5-4	few	TRBD1	TRBJ2-3	CASSPPGQGTDTQYF	TGTGCCAGCAGCCCCCCGGGACAGGGTACAGATACGCAGTATTTT
14	TRBV19	NA	TRBD1	TRBJ2-5	CASSTGQGIETQYF	TGTGCCAGTAGTACCGGACAGGGGATAGAGACCCAGTACTTC